This entry lists 20 T cell receptor beta chains sequenced from one sample in a study of CD8 T cells in ankylosing spondylitis (dated by TCRdb to 2016 to 2017). Receptors were amplified or captured by 5' RACE. The instrument was an Illumina HiSeq 2500. TCRdb itself trimmed the public reads at Q25 with fastp, ran MiXCR and retained productive beta chains. Rows are combined by CDR3 protein, so each entry shows the most common genes and DNA. In all, the sample holds around 180,000 distinct CDR3 sequences, and over 10% of those were seen once. The ten biggest clones cover about 10% of the sample. Sequencing was carried out using blood, either unsorted or a sorted T cell fraction (not recorded which). These receptors came from a female donor with ankylosing spondylitis or in good health (not recorded which).

At least ten counts were recorded for this clonotype. The gene calls are TRBV3-1 and TRBJ1-1; maybe TRBD1 (5 bases). With 4 bases removed from V and 0 bases from J, the gap between germline ends came to 18 bases. CDR1 LGHDT and CDR2 YNNKEL come from the germline V gene (reference sequence). There are 17 residues in the CDR3. This CDR3 reads CASSPREQISMNTEAFF. In DNA form, the CDR3 reads TGTGCCAGCAGCCCCAGGGAGCAGATTAGTATGAACACTGAAGCTTTCTTT.

The CDR3 reads CASAPFGTGVEKLFF. In nucleotides, the CDR3 is TGTGCCAGCGCACCCTTCGGGACAGGGGTTGAAAAACTGTTTTTT. The V gene is TRBV9, the J gene TRBJ1-4; 10 positions match TRBD1. The junction had 10 bases not matched to a gene; V was cut back by 7 bases and J by 7 bases. The CDR3 has 15 amino acids. Germline V gene lookup returns CDR1 SGDLS and CDR2 YYNGEE.

A note on this clonotype: One base away lies a much larger clone, so this may be a sequencing read error. The CDR3: CASTGRNQPPHF. The CDR3 DNA is TGTGCCAGCACAGGACGGAATCAGCCCCCGCATTTT. The chain links TRBV12-3 or TRBV12-4 to TRBJ1-5; D remains unclear. The CDR3 consists of 12 residues.

This chain uses TRBV12-3 or TRBV12-4 with TRBJ1-2; D not resolved. Trimming removed 3 bases from V and 8 bases from J, with 19 bases in between. The CDR3 has 15 residues. CDR3 sequence: CASSLETPSRWGYTF. The CDR3 bases are TGTGCCAGCAGTTTGGAGACTCCGAGCCGGTGGGGCTACACCTTC.

This clonotype was seen at least ten times. The V call is TRBV29-1, the J call TRBJ1-3; no clear D. Germline V gene lookup returns CDR1 SQVTM and CDR2 ANQGSEA. Trimming left V 6 bases short and J 0 bases short, with 9 bases between. This CDR3 region has 13 residues. The CDR3 DNA follows: TGCAGCGTGGGGTATAGCTCTGGAAACACCATATATTTT. The encoded protein is CSVGYSSGNTIYF.

This clonotype was counted at least ten times. The rearrangement joins TRBV4-3 to TRBJ1-2; D gene ambiguous. Germline CDR1 LGHNA, CDR2 YSLEER. Trimming took 4 bases from V and 4 from J, leaving 16 bases between them. The CDR3 consists of 15 residues. The DNA for the CDR3 is TGCGCCAGCAGCCCTAACGCGGCAGGAGGCTATGGCTACACCTTC. Amino acid sequence: CASSPNAAGGYGYTF.

This clonotype was observed once. A much larger clonotype is one base distant, so this may be a read error. The V call is TRBV10-3, the J call TRBJ1-5; D not certain. CDR1 and CDR2 (germline): ENHRY, SYGVKD. This CDR3 is built from 13 residues. V lost 8 bases to trimming and J lost 7 bases, with 15 bases between them. The CDR3: CAIPEGHFQPQHF. CDR3 in DNA: TGTGCCATCCCTGAAGGGCATTTCCAGCCCCAGCATTTT.

This clonotype was seen at least ten times. J is TRBJ1-1 and V is TRBV12-3 or TRBV12-4; 7 nucleotides align to TRBD1. The length of the CDR3 is 15 residues. J gave up 3 bases and V 5 bases, and 9 bases lay outside the gene matches. The CDR3 DNA is TGTGCCAGCAGTGCGACAGGGAGGTGGGACACTGAAGCTTTCTTT. Protein product: CASSATGRWDTEAFF.

With regard to this clonotype: Sequence at one end of the junction differs from germline and may be a read error. V usage is TRBV20-1 and J usage is TRBJ2-1, with 13 positions matching TRBD2. The CDR3 totals 14 residues. Germline CDR1 DFQATT, CDR2 SNEGSKA (reference sequence). CDR3 sequence: CGASTSGGYNEQFF. The CDR3 bases are TGCGGTGCTTCGACTAGCGGGGGGTACAATGAGCAGTTCTTC.

This clonotype was detected ten times or more. V gene TRBV5-6 combines with J gene TRBJ2-2, with D unresolved. Germline V gene lookup returns CDR1 SGHDT and CDR2 YYEEEE. Trimming cost V 0 bases and J 7 bases, with 7 bases left between them. The CDR3 extends over 13 amino acids. The CDR3 sequence: CASSLDGFGELFF. As DNA, the CDR3 is TGTGCCAGCAGCTTGGACGGGTTCGGGGAGCTGTTTTTT.

This clonotype was seen only a few times. The chain uses TRBV20-1 and TRBJ2-7; D remains unclear. This CDR3 region has 11 residues. Germline CDR1 reads DFQATT; CDR2 reads SNEGSKA (reference sequence). Trimming stripped 6 bases from V and 5 bases from J, with 11 bases between. The DNA of the CDR3 is TGCAGTGCCGATGAGAGCCACGAGCAGTACTTC. Protein sequence: CSADESHEQYF.

This clonotype was seen at least ten times. The chain employs TRBV7-3 and TRBJ2-3; D is possibly TRBD2 (7 bases). The CDR3 loop spans 14 amino acids. V dropped 8 bases and J dropped 2 bases, with 14 bases sitting between them. Germline lookup yields CDR1 SGHTA and CDR2 FQGTGA. CDR3 nucleotides: TGTGCCAGCTCTCCGGGGGGCAACACAGATACGCAGTATTTT. It specifies CASSPGGNTDTQYF.

This clonotype was counted many times. The chain uses TRBV7-2 and TRBJ2-7; TRBD2 might be the D (5 bases). V lost 3 bases and J lost 6, with 9 bases in between. Germline CDR1 reads SGHTA; CDR2 reads FQGNSA. This CDR3 contains 12 residues. The CDR3 DNA follows: TGTGCCAGCAGCTTTTTTCGGGGCGAGCAGTACTTC. Protein product: CASSFFRGEQYF.

This clonotype has a handful of counts. The chain couples TRBV6-4 to TRBJ2-3, with 8 nucleotides matching TRBD2. Per germline, CDR1 MRHNA and CDR2 SNTAGT. The length of the CDR3 is 15 residues. The V segment lost 3 bases and the J segment 4 bases; nucleotides outside the gene matches: 6. CDR3 protein: CASSDLAGRSDTQYF. DNA for the CDR3: TGTGCCAGCAGTGATTTAGCGGGAAGGTCAGATACGCAGTATTTT.

There are many counts of this clonotype. This sequence joins TRBV4-1 and TRBJ1-3; possible D gene TRBD1, 5 bases. Germline assignment: CDR1 MGHRA and CDR2 YSYEKL. There are 18 residues in the CDR3. Trimming cost V 0 bases and J 0 bases, with 15 bases left between them. Here the CDR3 reads CASSQDPEGANSGNTIYF. The CDR3 DNA follows: TGCGCCAGCAGCCAAGATCCCGAAGGGGCGAACTCTGGAAACACCATATATTTT.

This clonotype occurred many times. The chain recombines TRBV7-6 with TRBJ1-4, with a tentative D call TRBD1 (6 bases). This CDR3 is 14 amino acids long. V was pared by 4 bases and J by 5 bases, with 11 bases between. Germline assignment: CDR1 SGHVS and CDR2 FNYEAQ. The CDR3 protein is CASSSTGRNEKLFF. The CDR3 region has the DNA TGTGCCAGCAGCTCAACAGGGAGGAATGAAAAACTGTTTTTT.

This clonotype has ten or more counts. This sequence joins TRBV6-5 and TRBJ1-3; 8 bases agree with TRBD1. V lost 6 bases, J lost 2 bases, and 6 bases stayed unmatched. The CDR3 spans 15 residues. The V gene's germline CDR1 is MNHEY and CDR2 SVGAGI. Here the CDR3 DNA reads TGTGCCAGCAGCTACCAGGGGGCGCCTGGAAACACCATATATTTT. Residues: CASSYQGAPGNTIYF.

This chain joins TRBV5-6 and TRBJ2-1; D not certain. Germline CDR1 reads SGHDT; CDR2 reads YYEEEE. The CDR3 covers 15 residues. Trimming stripped 4 bases from V and 1 base from J, with 12 bases between. The CDR3 DNA sequence: TGTGCCAGCAGCCCACCTAGGCCGTCCTACAATGAGCAGTTCTTC. Encoded protein: CASSPPRPSYNEQFF. The full variable domain, rest sourced from reference TRBV5-6 and TRBJ2-1, is DAGVTQSPTHLIKTRGQQVTLRCSPKSGHDTVSWYQQALGQGPQFIFQYYEEEERQRGNFPDRFSGHQFPNYSSELNVNALLLGDSALYLCASSPPRPSYNEQFFGPGTRLTVL.

V and J are TRBV5-1 and TRBJ2-2; D may match TRBD1 or TRBD2 (5 bases each). There are 14 residues in the CDR3. V was clipped by 3 bases and J by 4 bases, with 10 bases between them. Germline V lookup: CDR1 SGHRS, CDR2 YFSETQ. The CDR3 loop is CASSSGPLTGELFF. The CDR3 nucleotides read TGCGCCAGCAGCTCGGGACCCCTCACCGGGGAGCTGTTTTTT.

This clonotype was observed at least ten times. The genes are TRBV29-1 and TRBJ2-2; 7 nucleotides line up with TRBD2. With V trimmed by 3 bases and J by 1 base, 5 bases remained unmatched. The CDR3 loop spans 15 amino acids. Germline loops: CDR1 SQVTM, CDR2 ANQGSEA. The chain's CDR3 is CSVDVGGRNTGELFF. CDR3 in DNA: TGCAGCGTTGACGTCGGGGGGAGGAACACCGGGGAGCTGTTTTTT.